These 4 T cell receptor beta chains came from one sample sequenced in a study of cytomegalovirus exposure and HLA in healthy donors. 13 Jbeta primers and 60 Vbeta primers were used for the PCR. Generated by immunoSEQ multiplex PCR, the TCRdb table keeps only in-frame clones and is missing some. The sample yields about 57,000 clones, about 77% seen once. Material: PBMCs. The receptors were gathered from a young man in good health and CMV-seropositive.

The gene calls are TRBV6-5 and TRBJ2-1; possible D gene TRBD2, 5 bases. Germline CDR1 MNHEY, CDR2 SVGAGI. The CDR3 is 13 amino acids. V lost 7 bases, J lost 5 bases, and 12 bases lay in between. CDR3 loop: CASTTPGNNEQFF. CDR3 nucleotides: TGTGCCAGCACGACTCCGGGGAACAATGAGCAGTTCTTC.

The CDR3 DNA reads as TGTGCCACCCTATCCGGGGAGAGGCAGGGGGAGACCCAGTACTTC. It yields the protein CATLSGERQGETQYF. The chain has TRBV7-9 and TRBJ2-5; D perhaps matches TRBD1 (6 bases). The CDR3 length is 15 residues. Germline CDR1 is SEHNR and CDR2 is FQNEAQ (reference sequence). The ends were cut back, 10 bases at V and 5 bases at J, with 23 bases in the middle.

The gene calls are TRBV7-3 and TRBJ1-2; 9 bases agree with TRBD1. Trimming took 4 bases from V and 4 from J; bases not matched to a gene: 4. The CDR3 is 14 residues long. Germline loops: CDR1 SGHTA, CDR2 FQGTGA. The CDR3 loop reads CASSSTGGAYGYTF. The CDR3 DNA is TGTGCCAGCAGCTCGACAGGGGGAGCCTATGGCTACACCTTC.

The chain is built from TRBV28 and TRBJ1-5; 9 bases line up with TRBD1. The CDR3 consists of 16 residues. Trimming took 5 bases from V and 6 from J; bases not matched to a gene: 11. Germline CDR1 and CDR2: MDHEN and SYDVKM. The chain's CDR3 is CASSLDRGYGGQPQHF. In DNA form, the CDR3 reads TGTGCCAGCAGTCTTGACAGGGGGTACGGGGGTCAGCCCCAGCATTTT.